The 15 T cell receptor beta chains below were found in one sample sequenced in a study of blood T cells in healthy people across ages. It was with a sample-barcoded 5' primer and a J-beta primer mix that a second PCR of roughly 7 to 12 cycles was run. One entry per CDR3 protein results from TCRdb running MiXCR on the 5' RACE reads. The table includes 790,000 or so distinct CDR3 sequences, about 56% detected once. The sequenced sample was blood. The receptors here all came from a man aged 40-49 years in good health.

This chain links TRBV9 with TRBJ2-1; 10 bases align to TRBD2. This CDR3 has 16 amino acids. Germline lookup yields CDR1 SGDLS and CDR2 YYNGEE. V lost 3 bases and J lost 8; bases outside the gene matches: 11. The DNA of the CDR3 is TGTGCCAGCAGCGCCGAAGGGCTAGCGGGAGTAGATGAGCAGTTCTTC. Its protein product is CASSAEGLAGVDEQFF.

This sequence joins TRBV27 and TRBJ2-7, with D maybe TRBD2 (5 bases). This CDR3 has 16 amino acids. Germline V lookup: CDR1 MNHEY, CDR2 SMNVEV (reference sequence). Trimming shortened V by 0 bases and J by 0 bases, and 12 bases separated the two germline ends. The CDR3 DNA reads as TGTGCCAGCAGTTTATCATCAAGCGGTAGCTCCTACGAGCAGTACTTC. Protein product: CASSLSSSGSSYEQYF.

This clonotype has only a few counts. This chain connects TRBV29-1 to TRBJ2-7; D possibly corresponds to TRBD2 (5 bases). CDR1 is SQVTM, CDR2 ANQGSEA, per germline. This CDR3 comprises 12 residues. CDR3 in DNA: TGCAGTGCGCGGACGGGAACCTACGAGCAGTACTTC. Translated: CSARTGTYEQYF.

This clonotype was picked up many times. V and J are TRBV25-1 and TRBJ2-7, with 7 bases matching TRBD2. The CDR3 sequence is 13 residues long. Germline lookup yields CDR1 MGHDK and CDR2 SYGVNS. V gave up 4 bases and J gave up 0 bases; unmatched junction bases: 0. DNA of the CDR3: TGTGCCAGCAGTGGGGGGGGCTCCTACGAGCAGTACTTC. This codes for CASSGGGSYEQYF.

With regard to this clonotype: Germline and junction disagree at one end, which may indicate a read error. The chain employs TRBV5-1 and TRBJ2-7, with 12 bases lining up with TRBD2. The CDR3 spans 15 residues. Germline V CDR1 and CDR2: SGHRS, YFSETQ. The CDR3 DNA sequence: TGCGTCAGCAGCTTGACTAGCGGGAGATTCGACGAGCAGTACTTC. Encoded protein: CVSSLTSGRFDEQYF.

This clonotype was observed a handful of times. The chain has TRBV10-3 and TRBJ1-2; D call uncertain. V shed 4 bases and J shed 9 bases, with 6 bases lying between them. This CDR3 is built from 10 residues. Germline V gene data show CDR1 as ENHRY and CDR2 as SYGVKD. For the CDR3, the DNA is TGTGCCATCAGTGGTGGTAGCTACACCTTC. Translated: CAISGGSYTF.

The rearrangement uses TRBV24-1 and TRBJ2-6; D gene unclear. CDR1 is KGHDR, CDR2 SFDVKD, per germline. The CDR3 totals 16 residues. Trimming stripped 5 bases from V and 0 bases from J, with 10 bases between. CDR3 protein: CATSVTSSSGANVLTF. CDR3 sequence (DNA): TGTGCCACCAGTGTGACTTCCAGCTCTGGGGCCAACGTCCTGACTTTC.

As DNA, the CDR3 is TGCAGCGCCGCCGGGACAAGAAATGAAAAACTGTTTTTT. This gives the protein CSAAGTRNEKLFF. The chain combines TRBV29-1 with TRBJ1-4, with TRBD1 as a possible D gene (6 bases). This CDR3 region has 13 residues. Germline V gives CDR1 SQVTM, CDR2 ANQGSEA. V was trimmed by 7 bases and J by 5 bases, leaving 14 bases between them. The complete variable domain, with remaining parts taken from reference TRBV29-1 and TRBJ1-4, reads SAVISQKPSRDICQRGTSLTIQCQVDSQVTMMFWYRQQPGQSLTLIATANQGSEATYESGFVIDKFPISRPNLTFSTLTVSNMSPEDSSIYLCSAAGTRNEKLFFGSGTQLSVL.

This clonotype has more than one count but fewer than ten. This chain joins TRBV29-1 and TRBJ2-1; TRBD2 matches at 7 bases. This CDR3 region has 13 residues. The J segment lost 4 bases and the V segment lost 7 bases, leaving 7 bases of the junction unmatched. Germline V lookup: CDR1 SQVTM, CDR2 ANQGSEA. The CDR3 loop is CSAGAGSYNEQFF. DNA of the CDR3: TGCAGCGCCGGAGCGGGGTCTTACAATGAGCAGTTCTTC.

This clonotype was detected a few times. The V and J genes are TRBV12-3 or TRBV12-4 and TRBJ1-6; the D is unclear. V dropped 6 bases and J dropped 14 bases, with 17 bases sitting between them. The CDR3 extends over 13 amino acids. CDR3 sequence: CASSPEYMVTLHF. The CDR3 coding sequence is TGTGCCAGCAGCCCTGAATACATGGTTACCCTCCACTTT.

The rearrangement uses TRBV7-9 and TRBJ2-7; D not resolved. CDR1 is SEHNR, CDR2 FQNEAQ, per germline (reference sequence). The length of the CDR3 is 15 residues. Deletions cut 5 bases from V and 2 bases from J, with 16 bases between. The chain's CDR3 is CASSPTGGITYEQYF. The CDR3 nucleotides are TGTGCCAGCAGCCCCACGGGCGGAATTACCTACGAGCAGTACTTC.

The chain joins TRBV3-1 to TRBJ2-1; D is undetermined. Germline loops: CDR1 LGHDT, CDR2 YNNKEL (reference sequence). V lost 2 bases and J 5 bases, leaving 13 bases between the germline ends. This CDR3 has 15 amino acids. CDR3 DNA: TGTGCCAGCAGCCAAAGGGCTACCCAGGACAATGAGCAGTTCTTC. Translation gives CASSQRATQDNEQFF.

The chain joins TRBV7-2 to TRBJ1-5; D is uncertain. Germline V gene sequence: CDR1 SGHTA, CDR2 FQGNSA. The CDR3 contains 16 residues. Trimming removed 1 base at V and 4 bases at J, with 14 bases between. The CDR3 nucleotides read TGTGCCAGCAGCTTAGTGGGCGGCGAAGGTAATCAGCCCCAGCATTTT. Protein: CASSLVGGEGNQPQHF. The variable domain in full, completed from reference TRBV7-2 and TRBJ1-5, reads GAGVSQSPSNKVTEKGKDVELRCDPISGHTALYWYRQSLGQGLEFLIYFQGNSAPDKSGLPSDRFSAERTGGSVSTLTIQRTQQEDSAVYLCASSLVGGEGNQPQHFGDGTRLSIL.

This chain uses TRBV7-2 with TRBJ2-6; 9 bases line up with TRBD2. The CDR3 is 19 residues long. Germline lookup yields CDR1 SGHTA and CDR2 FQGNSA. V was pared by 4 bases and J by 1 base, with 11 bases of the junction left unmatched. The CDR3 reads CASSSGASGMGSGANVLTF. As DNA, the CDR3 is TGTGCCAGCAGCTCCGGGGCTAGCGGGATGGGTTCTGGGGCCAACGTCCTGACTTTC.

This clonotype was counted between two and nine times. The CDR3 is CASSYSGTQVDEKLFF. The CDR3 DNA reads as TGTGCCAGCAGTTACAGCGGCACTCAGGTGGATGAAAAACTGTTTTTT. V and J are TRBV6-6 and TRBJ1-4; D unclear. Germline V gene sequence: CDR1 MNHNY, CDR2 SVGAGI (reference sequence). The V end was cut by 2 bases, the J end by 6 bases, with 16 bases between. CDR3 size: 16 residues.